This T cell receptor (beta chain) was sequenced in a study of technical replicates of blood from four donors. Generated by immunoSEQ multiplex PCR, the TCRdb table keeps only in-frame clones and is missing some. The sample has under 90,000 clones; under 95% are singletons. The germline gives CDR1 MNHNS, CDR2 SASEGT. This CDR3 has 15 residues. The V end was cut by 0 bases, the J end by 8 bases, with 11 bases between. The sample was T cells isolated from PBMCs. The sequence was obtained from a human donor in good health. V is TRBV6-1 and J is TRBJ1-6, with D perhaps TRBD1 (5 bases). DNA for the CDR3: TGTGCCAGCAGTGAAGCTCCAGGGAGGGATTCACCCCTCCACTTT. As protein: CASSEAPGRDSPLHF.